One T cell receptor beta chain is described in this entry. This sample is part of a study of Ad26.COV2.S vaccination and SARS-CoV-2 variants. Treatment of the sample: some 20 received Ad26.COV2.S at low or high dose, single or two shots; about 5 received placebo; per-sample allocation not given. Each sample was drawn 63 days after the first injection (of vaccine or placebo). The data were produced by immunoSEQ multiplex PCR, yet TCRdb's version contains in-frame clones alone and is incomplete. The repertoire includes 350,000 to 450,000 clones, roughly 84% of them detected once, and approximately 3.5% sits in the top ten. The CDR3 totals 14 residues.

This sequence originates from a person aged 18 to 59 who received the Ad26.COV2.S COVID-19 vaccine or a placebo. The J gene is TRBJ1-4, the V gene TRBV21-1. TRBV21-1 is a documented pseudogene. The input for sequencing was peripheral blood, taken in a trial of Ad26.COV2.S vaccine versus placebo. Written as DNA, the CDR3 is TGTGCCACCAAGCAGCAGGCCCCGGGGGAAAAACTGTTTTTT. It codes for CATKQQAPGEKLFF.